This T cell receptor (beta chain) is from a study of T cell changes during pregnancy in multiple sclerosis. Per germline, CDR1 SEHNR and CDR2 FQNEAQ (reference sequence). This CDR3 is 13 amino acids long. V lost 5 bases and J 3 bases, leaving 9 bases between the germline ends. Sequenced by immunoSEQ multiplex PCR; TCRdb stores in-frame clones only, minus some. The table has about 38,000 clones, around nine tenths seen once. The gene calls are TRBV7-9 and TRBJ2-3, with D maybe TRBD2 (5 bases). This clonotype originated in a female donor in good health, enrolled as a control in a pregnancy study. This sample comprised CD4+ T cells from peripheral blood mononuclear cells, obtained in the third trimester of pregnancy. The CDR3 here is CASSTRRTDTQYF. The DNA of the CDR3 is TGTGCCAGCAGCACCCGGAGGACAGATACGCAGTATTTT.